This TCR beta chain was recorded in a study of blood T cell repertoires in COVID-19. At the level of the study: The samples span acute and convalescent COVID-19 from the United States, Italy and Spain. T cells, B-cell-depleted T cells, or PBMCs supplied cDNA or gDNA.

CDR3 length: 18 residues. Germline values: CDR1 SGHNT, CDR2 YENEEA. J lost 2 bases, V lost 3 bases, and 2 bases had no gene match. TCRdb keeps only in-frame clones here, not all; method: immunoSEQ multiplex PCR. The table shows 110,000 or so clones, with 90% occurring only once. The chain joins TRBV11-3 to TRBJ2-6; TRBD2 matches at 15 bases. The sequencing input was peripheral blood. The sequence derives from a human donor in a cohort sampled during active COVID-19. The CDR3 nucleotides read TGTGCCAGCAGCTTCGGACTAGCGGGGGGGCCTGGGGCCAACGTCCTGACTTTC. This gives the protein CASSFGLAGGPGANVLTF.